This TCR beta chain was documented in a study of OX40 agonist ivuxolimab in advanced cancers. Points from the study as a whole: The CD4+ and CD8+ T cells in the blood had expanded clonally by week 6 at 0.1 to 3.0 mg/kg.

Regarding this clone: The target antigen is unknown.

The germline gives CDR1 LGHNA, CDR2 YNFKEQ. The CDR3 spans 15 residues. V was pared by 8 bases and J by 3 bases, with 19 bases between. Measured with immunoSEQ multiplex PCR; TCRdb has only the in-frame clones, and not every one. The data hold 50,000 or so clones, with 75% to 90% observed a single time. This clonotype was sampled from an adult with an advanced solid tumor such as melanoma, head and neck, liver or kidney cancer. The chain uses TRBV4-2 and TRBJ1-1; D unclear. This sample comprised CD4+ or CD8+ T cells sorted from blood, obtained in a trial of the OX40 agonist ivuxolimab. Here the CDR3 reads CASGYTAAPHTEAFF. In DNA, the CDR3 is TGTGCCAGCGGCTACACAGCAGCCCCCCACACTGAAGCTTTCTTT.